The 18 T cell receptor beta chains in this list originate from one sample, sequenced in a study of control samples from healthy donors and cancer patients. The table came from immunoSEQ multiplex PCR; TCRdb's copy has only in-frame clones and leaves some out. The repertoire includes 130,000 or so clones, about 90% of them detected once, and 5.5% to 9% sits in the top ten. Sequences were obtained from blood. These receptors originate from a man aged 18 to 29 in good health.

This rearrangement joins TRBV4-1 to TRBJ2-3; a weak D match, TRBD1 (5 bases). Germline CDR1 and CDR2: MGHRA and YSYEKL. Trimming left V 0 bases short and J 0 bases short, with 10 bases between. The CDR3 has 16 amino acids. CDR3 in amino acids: CASSQDESGSTDTQYF. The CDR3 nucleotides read TGCGCCAGCAGCCAAGATGAGTCAGGGAGCACAGATACGCAGTATTTT.

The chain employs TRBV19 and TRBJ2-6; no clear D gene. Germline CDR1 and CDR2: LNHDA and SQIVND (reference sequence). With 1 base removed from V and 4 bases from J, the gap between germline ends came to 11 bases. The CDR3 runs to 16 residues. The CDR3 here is CASSIGLAVGANVLTF. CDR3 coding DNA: TGTGCCAGTAGTATAGGACTCGCGGTCGGGGCCAACGTCCTGACTTTC.

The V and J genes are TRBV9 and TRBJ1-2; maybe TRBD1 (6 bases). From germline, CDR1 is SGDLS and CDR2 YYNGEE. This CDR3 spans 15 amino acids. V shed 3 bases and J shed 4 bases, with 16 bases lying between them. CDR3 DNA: TGTGCCAGCAGCGCTAGAGCAGGGGCGGGCTATGGCTACACCTTC. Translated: CASSARAGAGYGYTF.

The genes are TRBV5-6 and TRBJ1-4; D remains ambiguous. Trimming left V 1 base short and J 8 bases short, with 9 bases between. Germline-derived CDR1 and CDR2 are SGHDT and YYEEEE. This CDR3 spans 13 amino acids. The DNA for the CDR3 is TGTGCCAGCAGCTTGCTCATAGGGGAAAAACTGTTTTTT. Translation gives CASSLLIGEKLFF.

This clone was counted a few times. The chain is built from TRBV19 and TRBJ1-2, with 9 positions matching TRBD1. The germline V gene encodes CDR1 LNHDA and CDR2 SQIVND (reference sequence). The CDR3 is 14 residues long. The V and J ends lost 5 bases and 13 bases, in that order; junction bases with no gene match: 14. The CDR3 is CASSSDPPGQGFTF. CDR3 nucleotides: TGTGCCAGTAGTTCAGACCCCCCAGGACAGGGGTTCACCTTC.

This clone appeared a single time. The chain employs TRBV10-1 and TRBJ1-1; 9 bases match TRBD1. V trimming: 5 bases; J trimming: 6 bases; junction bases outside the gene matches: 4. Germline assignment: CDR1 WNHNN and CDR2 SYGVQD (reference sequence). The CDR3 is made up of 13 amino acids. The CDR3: CASSYRQGAEAFF. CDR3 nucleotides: TGCGCCAGCAGTTACCGACAGGGGGCTGAAGCTTTCTTT.

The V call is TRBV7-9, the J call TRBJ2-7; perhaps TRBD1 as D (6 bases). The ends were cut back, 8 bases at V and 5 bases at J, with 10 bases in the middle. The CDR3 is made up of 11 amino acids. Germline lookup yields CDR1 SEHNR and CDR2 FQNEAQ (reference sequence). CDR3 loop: CASAGAHEQYF. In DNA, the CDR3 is TGTGCCAGCGCAGGGGCTCACGAGCAGTACTTC. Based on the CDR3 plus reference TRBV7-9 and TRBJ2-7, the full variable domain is DTGVSQNPRHKITKRGQNVTFRCDPISEHNRLYWYRQTLGQGPEFLTYFQNEAQLEKSRLLSDRFSAERPKGSFSTLEIQRTEQGDSAMYLCASAGAHEQYFGPGTRLTVT.

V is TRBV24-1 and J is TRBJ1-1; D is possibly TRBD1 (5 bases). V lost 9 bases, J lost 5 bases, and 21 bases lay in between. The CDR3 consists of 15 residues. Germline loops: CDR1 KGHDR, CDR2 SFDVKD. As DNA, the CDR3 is TGTGCCACCCCCTGGGGCCTCCCTGGGGAAACTGAAGCTTTCTTT. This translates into CATPWGLPGETEAFF.

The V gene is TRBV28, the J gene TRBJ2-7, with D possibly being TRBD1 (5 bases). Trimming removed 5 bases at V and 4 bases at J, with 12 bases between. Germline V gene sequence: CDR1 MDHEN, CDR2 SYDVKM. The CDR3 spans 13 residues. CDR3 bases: TGTGCCAGCAGTAGGTTGCGACAGTACGAGCAGTACTTC. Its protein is CASSRLRQYEQYF.

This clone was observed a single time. The CDR3 DNA is TGTGCCAGCAGCGCCCGGACAGGGATAGAGACCCAGTACTTC. Its protein is CASSARTGIETQYF. The chain carries TRBV7-2 and TRBJ2-5; 8 nucleotides line up with TRBD1. CDR3 length: 14 residues. CDR1 SGHTA and CDR2 FQGNSA come from the germline V gene. With 5 bases clipped from V and 4 bases from J, the junction kept 6 bases outside the gene matches.

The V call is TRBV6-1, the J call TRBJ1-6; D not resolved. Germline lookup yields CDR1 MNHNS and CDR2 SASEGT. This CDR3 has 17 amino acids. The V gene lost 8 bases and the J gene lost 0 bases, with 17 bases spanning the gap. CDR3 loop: CASGEGRASSYNSPLHF. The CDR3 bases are TGTGCCAGCGGAGAAGGGCGGGCAAGCTCCTATAATTCACCCCTCCACTTT.

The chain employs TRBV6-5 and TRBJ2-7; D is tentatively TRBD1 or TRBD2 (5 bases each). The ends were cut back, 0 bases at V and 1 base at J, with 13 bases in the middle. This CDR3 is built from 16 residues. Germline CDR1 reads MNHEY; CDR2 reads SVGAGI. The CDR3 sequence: CASSYSTGTGSYEQYF. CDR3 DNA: TGTGCCAGCAGTTACTCGACTGGGACGGGATCCTACGAGCAGTACTTC.

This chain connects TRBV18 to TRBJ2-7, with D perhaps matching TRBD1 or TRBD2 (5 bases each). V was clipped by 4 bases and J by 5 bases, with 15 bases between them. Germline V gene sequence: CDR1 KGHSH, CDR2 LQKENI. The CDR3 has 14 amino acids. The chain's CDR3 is CASSLASRDHEQYF. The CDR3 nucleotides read TGTGCCAGCTCACTAGCCTCCCGGGACCACGAGCAGTACTTC.

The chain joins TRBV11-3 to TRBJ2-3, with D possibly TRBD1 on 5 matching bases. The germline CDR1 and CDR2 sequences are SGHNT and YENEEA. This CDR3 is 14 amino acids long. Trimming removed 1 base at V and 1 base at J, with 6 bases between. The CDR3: CASSLARGTDTQYF. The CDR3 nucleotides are TGTGCCAGCAGCTTAGCCAGGGGCACAGATACGCAGTATTTT.

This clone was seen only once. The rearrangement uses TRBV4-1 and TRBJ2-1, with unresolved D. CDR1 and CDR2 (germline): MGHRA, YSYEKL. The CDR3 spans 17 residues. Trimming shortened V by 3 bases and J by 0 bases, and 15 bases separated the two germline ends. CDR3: CASSHPPGVLSYNEQFF. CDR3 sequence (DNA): TGCGCCAGCAGCCACCCCCCCGGCGTACTCTCCTACAATGAGCAGTTCTTC.

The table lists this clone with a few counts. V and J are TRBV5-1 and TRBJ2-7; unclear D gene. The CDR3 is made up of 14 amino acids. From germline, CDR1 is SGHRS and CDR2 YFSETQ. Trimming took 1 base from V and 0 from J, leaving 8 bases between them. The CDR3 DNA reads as TGCGCCAGCAGCTTGCAACCAGGCTCCTACGAGCAGTACTTC. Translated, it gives CASSLQPGSYEQYF.

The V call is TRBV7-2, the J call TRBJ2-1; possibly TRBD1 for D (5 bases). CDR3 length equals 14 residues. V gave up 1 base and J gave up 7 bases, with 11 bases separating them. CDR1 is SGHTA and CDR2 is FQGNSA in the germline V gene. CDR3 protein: CASSLVGVWNEQFF. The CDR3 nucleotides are TGTGCCAGCAGCTTAGTAGGGGTCTGGAATGAGCAGTTCTTC.

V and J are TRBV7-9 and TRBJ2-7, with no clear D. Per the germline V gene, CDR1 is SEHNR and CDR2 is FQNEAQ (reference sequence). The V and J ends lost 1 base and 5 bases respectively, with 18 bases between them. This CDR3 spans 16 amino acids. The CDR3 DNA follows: TGTGCCAGCAGCTTAGATTTGGCAGCCGCTACGGACGAGCAGTACTTC. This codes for CASSLDLAAATDEQYF.